This TCR beta chain was documented in a study of cytomegalovirus exposure and HLA in healthy donors. Trimming took off 2 bases at V and 7 bases at J, with 15 bases between the two ends. The CDR3 totals 14 residues. Germline lookup yields CDR1 MNHNS and CDR2 SASEGT. Clones were sequenced by immunoSEQ multiplex PCR, and TCRdb holds only the in-frame ones, with some missing. Of around 150,000 clones listed, roughly 88% are singletons. This clone showed up just a few times. The rearrangement uses TRBV6-1 and TRBJ2-7; D gene ambiguous. The sample was PBMCs. The TCR was taken from a woman under 30 in good health and CMV-seropositive. For the CDR3, the DNA is TGTGCCAGCAGTGAATCCCTGGAGCTGAGGGAGCAGTACTTC. Its protein product is CASSESLELREQYF.